Below, 25 T cell receptor beta chains from the same sample are listed, as sequenced in a study of T-cell reconstitution after alpha-beta-depleted transplantation in children. TCRbeta library construction was performed incorporating unique molecular identifiers. TCRdb independently ran MiXCR on the PCR reads; one entry per CDR3 protein. The sample carries about 610,000 distinct CDR3 sequences, 10% recorded once. Here the sequenced sample was PBMCs from the stem cell graft donor, taken from the stem cell graft. The source of these receptors is a human donor who donated a stem cell graft to a child with acute myeloid leukemia.

This clonotype has just a few counts. The chain carries TRBV7-2 and TRBJ2-3; a possible D gene is TRBD2 (6 bases). V was cut by 5 bases and J by 0 bases, with 15 bases left in between. The CDR3 runs 16 residues. The V gene's germline CDR1 is SGHTA and CDR2 FQGNSA. In DNA, the CDR3 is TGTGCCAGCAGCCCCCCGAATAGCGGAAGCACAGATACGCAGTATTTT. This translates into CASSPPNSGSTDTQYF. The full variable domain, in which reference TRBV7-2 and TRBJ2-3 provide the parts outside the CDR3, is GAGVSQSPSNKVTEKGKDVELRCDPISGHTALYWYRQSLGQGLEFLIYFQGNSAPDKSGLPSDRFSAERTGGSVSTLTIQRTQQEDSAVYLCASSPPNSGSTDTQYFGPGTRLTVL.

This clonotype turned up a few times. The chain links TRBV28 to TRBJ2-3, with TRBD2 matching 8 bases. CDR3 length equals 16 residues. Germline CDR1 is MDHEN and CDR2 is SYDVKM. V trimming: 10 bases; J trimming: 5 bases; junction bases outside the gene matches: 17. The CDR3 sequence is CATFPSREGIGDTQYF. CDR3 sequence (DNA): TGTGCCACCTTCCCCTCCCGGGAGGGCATTGGAGATACGCAGTATTTT.

A few counts support this clonotype. The V call is TRBV2, the J call TRBJ1-6, with 7 bases fitting TRBD1. The CDR3 loop spans 15 amino acids. Germline lookup yields CDR1 SNHLY and CDR2 FYNNEI. V trimming: 8 bases; J trimming: 3 bases; junction bases outside the gene matches: 7. The DNA for the CDR3 is TGTGCCAGCGCGGGACAGTCCCTCTATAATTCACCCCTCCACTTT. Amino acid sequence: CASAGQSLYNSPLHF.

The chain joins TRBV2 to TRBJ2-1, with TRBD2 identical over 13 bases. Germline lookup yields CDR1 SNHLY and CDR2 FYNNEI. CDR3 size: 14 residues. J gave up 8 bases and V 7 bases, and 5 bases lay outside the gene matches. This chain's CDR3 is CASTGLAGDDEQFF. CDR3 DNA sequence: TGTGCCAGCACTGGACTAGCGGGAGACGATGAGCAGTTCTTC.

For this clonotype: A read error may account for a junction end that differs from germline. J is TRBJ2-1 and V is TRBV7-7, with 7 bases that match TRBD2. Germline CDR1 reads SSHAT; CDR2 reads FNYEAQ (reference sequence). This CDR3 is 16 amino acids long. CDR3 in DNA: TGTGCTAGCAGCTTACGGTGGGGAGGGAAGGACAATGAGCAGTTCTTC. Protein product: CASSLRWGGKDNEQFF.

This clonotype was detected only a few times. V and J are TRBV29-1 and TRBJ2-1; 7 nucleotides agree with TRBD2. The germline CDR1 and CDR2 sequences are SQVTM and ANQGSEA. This CDR3 has 16 amino acids. The ends lost 2 bases at V and 1 base at J; junction bases unmatched: 8. CDR3 protein: CSVERAGVGSYNEQFF. In nucleotides, the CDR3 is TGCAGCGTTGAAAGGGCGGGAGTAGGATCCTACAATGAGCAGTTCTTC.

In this sample, this clonotype turned up a few times. The V call is TRBV28, the J call TRBJ2-3, with a tentative D call TRBD2 (5 bases). The CDR3 contains 14 residues. The germline gives CDR1 MDHEN, CDR2 SYDVKM. V lost 1 base and J 9 bases, leaving 14 bases between the germline ends. CDR3 sequence reads: CASSLLEVLGTQYF. CDR3 in DNA: TGTGCCAGCAGTTTATTGGAGGTTCTGGGGACGCAGTATTTT.

The rearrangement links TRBV7-9 to TRBJ1-1; tentatively, D is TRBD1 (6 bases). Trimming removed 4 bases from V and 10 bases from J, with 22 bases in between. Germline V gene data show CDR1 as SEHNR and CDR2 as FQNEAQ (reference sequence). The CDR3 has 15 amino acids. CDR3 in amino acids: CASSSSGAGAGGAFF. In DNA form, the CDR3 reads TGTGCCAGCAGCTCGTCTGGGGCAGGGGCTGGGGGAGCTTTCTTT.

In its sample, this clonotype was seen many times. The rearrangement links TRBV6-1 to TRBJ2-7, with 12 bases identical to TRBD2. With 6 bases clipped from V and 5 bases from J, the junction kept 8 bases outside the gene matches. This CDR3 is 15 amino acids long. CDR1 is MNHNS and CDR2 is SASEGT in the germline V gene. The CDR3 protein is CASRPRLAGDHEQYF. CDR3 in DNA: TGTGCCAGCAGGCCTAGACTAGCGGGGGACCACGAGCAGTACTTC.

This clonotype was counted many times. J is TRBJ2-3 and V is TRBV7-2; D is unresolved. CDR3 size: 15 residues. V was shortened by 5 bases and J by 2 bases, with 14 bases between the two germline ends. CDR1 and CDR2 (germline): SGHTA, FQGNSA. The CDR3 DNA reads TGTGCCAGCAGCCGAGGCACTGTAAACACAGATACGCAGTATTTT. Encoded protein: CASSRGTVNTDTQYF.

The chain joins TRBV13 to TRBJ2-7; D gene ambiguous. V was trimmed by 8 bases and J by 2 bases, leaving 22 bases between them. CDR3 length: 16 amino acids. CDR1 is PRHDT, CDR2 FYEKMQ, per germline (reference sequence). The chain's CDR3 is CASGSAPTDTPYEQYF. DNA of the CDR3: TGTGCCAGCGGCTCCGCCCCGACGGATACCCCCTACGAGCAGTACTTC.

The sample holds a few counts of this clonotype. This chain connects TRBV2 to TRBJ1-5; 9 bases align to TRBD1. This CDR3 comprises 14 residues. From germline, CDR1 is SNHLY and CDR2 FYNNEI. The V segment lost 6 bases and the J segment 6 bases; nucleotides outside the gene matches: 6. The CDR3 nucleotides are TGTGCCAGCAGCCAGACAGGGGGAAGTCAGCCCCAGCATTTT. It encodes CASSQTGGSQPQHF.

Ten or more counts support this clonotype. The chain is built from TRBV7-6 and TRBJ2-7; 10 bases line up with TRBD2. Trimming removed 5 bases from V and 7 bases from J; junction bases left unmatched: 8. CDR1 and CDR2 from the germline V gene are SGHVS and FNYEAQ. The CDR3 consists of 14 residues. CDR3 amino acids: CASSRASGRGEQYF. CDR3 DNA sequence: TGTGCCAGCAGCCGAGCTAGCGGGAGAGGGGAGCAGTACTTC.

This clonotype has only a few counts. The gene calls are TRBV6-2 or TRBV6-3 and TRBJ2-1, with 15 bases lining up with TRBD2. CDR1 MNHEY and CDR2 SVGEGT come from the germline V gene. The V segment lost 0 bases and the J segment 2 bases; nucleotides outside the gene matches: 8. The CDR3 totals 20 residues. The CDR3 bases are TGTGCCAGCAGTTACTCGGCGGGACTAGCGGGAGGTGGTCCCTACAATGAGCAGTTCTTC. Encoded protein: CASSYSAGLAGGGPYNEQFF.

The table lists this clonotype with many counts. The chain recombines TRBV27 with TRBJ2-1, with D maybe TRBD2 (5 bases). This CDR3 region has 14 residues. Trimming pared 7 bases from V and 0 bases from J, leaving 10 bases between. Germline assignment: CDR1 MNHEY and CDR2 SMNVEV (reference sequence). This CDR3 is CASKRETSYNEQFF. The DNA of the CDR3 is TGTGCCAGCAAGAGGGAGACCTCCTACAATGAGCAGTTCTTC.

This sequence joins TRBV4-3 and TRBJ2-7; 9 bases fit TRBD2. The V gene's germline CDR1 is LGHNA and CDR2 YSLEER. CDR3 length: 16 amino acids. J was trimmed by 0 bases and V by 2 bases; bases with no gene match: 5. The CDR3, as DNA: TGCGCCAGCAGCCAACTAGCGGGGTCACTCTCCTACGAGCAGTACTTC. It translates to CASSQLAGSLSYEQYF.

The genes are TRBV13 and TRBJ1-4; D remains unclear. The germline V gene encodes CDR1 PRHDT and CDR2 FYEKMQ (reference sequence). Trimming took 5 bases from V and 2 from J, leaving 9 bases between them. The CDR3 runs to 14 residues. CDR3 nucleotides: TGTGCCAGCAGCCGCCGACATACTAATGAAAAACTGTTTTTT. It yields the protein CASSRRHTNEKLFF.

This clonotype has ten or more counts. The chain uses TRBV20-1 and TRBJ2-7, with 7 bases identical to TRBD2. CDR3 length: 14 amino acids. Germline V gene sequence: CDR1 DFQATT, CDR2 SNEGSKA (reference sequence). Losses at the gene ends were 3 bases for V and 2 bases for J; bases not matched to a gene: 7. The CDR3 protein is CSASTPGRPYEQYF. Here the CDR3 DNA reads TGCAGTGCTAGTACTCCCGGGAGGCCCTACGAGCAGTACTTC.

The V gene is TRBV29-1, the J gene TRBJ2-7; the match to TRBD1 covers 10 bases. J was trimmed by 6 bases and V by 5 bases; bases with no gene match: 7. Germline-derived CDR1 and CDR2 are SQVTM and ANQGSEA. CDR3 length equals 13 residues. The CDR3 DNA reads TGCAGCGTTCCGGGACAGGGGTCTGGCGAGCAGTACTTC. This sequence encodes CSVPGQGSGEQYF.

This clonotype was found a few times. The chain uses TRBV5-6 and TRBJ2-1, with D unclear. The CDR3 has 15 residues. The germline V gene encodes CDR1 SGHDT and CDR2 YYEEEE. The V gene lost 0 bases and the J gene lost 4 bases, with 11 bases spanning the gap. The chain's CDR3 is CASSLDPTKYNEQFF. Here the CDR3 DNA reads TGTGCCAGCAGCTTGGACCCAACTAAATACAATGAGCAGTTCTTC.

Only a few counts were recorded for this clonotype. V is TRBV20-1 and J is TRBJ1-3; a possible D gene is TRBD1 (5 bases). The germline gives CDR1 DFQATT, CDR2 SNEGSKA (reference sequence). This CDR3 region has 14 residues. The V end lost 1 base, the J end lost 3 bases, and 10 bases lay between the germline ends. The CDR3 loop reads CSARAPGRGNTIYF. The CDR3 DNA follows: TGCAGTGCTAGAGCTCCGGGACGTGGAAACACCATATATTTT.

CDR3 region: CSASGVSNTGELFF. The CDR3 DNA is TGCAGTGCTAGCGGGGTCTCGAACACCGGGGAGCTGTTTTTT. This chain joins TRBV20-1 and TRBJ2-2; D possibly corresponds to TRBD2 (5 bases). The germline V gene encodes CDR1 DFQATT and CDR2 SNEGSKA (reference sequence). This CDR3 has 14 amino acids. V dropped 3 bases and J dropped 0 bases, with 8 bases sitting between them.

This clonotype has more than one count but fewer than ten. CDR3 region: CASSPLRFQGEAGNTIYF. The CDR3, as DNA: TGTGCCAGCTCACCACTTCGGTTCCAGGGTGAAGCTGGAAACACCATATATTTT. This chain connects TRBV18 to TRBJ1-3; TRBD1 is a possible D gene (5 bases). The V gene lost 1 base and the J gene lost 2 bases, with 18 bases spanning the gap. CDR3 length: 18 amino acids. The V gene's germline CDR1 is KGHSH and CDR2 LQKENI.

On this clonotype itself: This may be a read error: a much more frequent sequence differs by one nucleotide. The chain joins TRBV9 to TRBJ2-1; 14 bases are a match to TRBD2. This CDR3 has 17 residues. Germline V gives CDR1 SGDLS, CDR2 YYNGEE. This CDR3 reads CASSPSGLAGGNNERFF. CDR3 DNA: TGTGCCAGCAGCCCGAGCGGACTAGCGGGAGGAAACAATGAGCGGTTCTTC.

The J gene is TRBJ1-5, the V gene TRBV12-3 or TRBV12-4, with a possible D match to TRBD1 (5 bases). The length of the CDR3 is 15 residues. V was trimmed by 3 bases and J by 1 base, leaving 10 bases between them. The CDR3 here is CASSFRAGSNQPQHF. The CDR3 bases are TGTGCCAGCAGTTTCAGGGCAGGGAGCAATCAGCCCCAGCATTTT.